This is a list of T cell receptor beta chains from one sample in a study of blood T cells in healthy people across ages. From the 5' RACE reads, TCRdb called clonotypes with MiXCR, one entry per CDR3 protein. The sample shows 2 million or so distinct CDR3 sequences, roughly 50% of them seen only once. The sample comprised blood. Receptors originate from a middle-aged woman in good health. Both conserved end residues are part of each CDR3. D genes are given only for firm matches. Expanded clones get a size class; other rows say once, few or many, or leave the size out.

V gene	J gene	clone size	D gene	CDR3 protein	CDR3 DNA
TRBV7-2	TRBJ2-1	few	.	CASSLRQESVNEQFF	TGTGCCAGCAGCTTACGACAGGAATCCGTGAATGAGCAGTTCTTC
TRBV21-1	TRBJ2-5	.	.	CASNFSHAETQYF	TGTGCCAGCAACTTTTCTCACGCAGAGACCCAGTACTTC
TRBV4-1	TRBJ2-3	.	TRBD1	CASSQVSDRGASTDTQYF	TGCGCCAGCAGCCAAGTCTCCGACAGGGGCGCTAGCACAGATACGCAGTATTTT
TRBV5-1	TRBJ1-2	.	.	CASSLGVSLGYTF	TGCGCCAGCAGCTTGGGGGTCAGCCTTGGCTACACCTTC
TRBV20-1	TRBJ2-6	.	.	CSARDSRAGANVLTF	TGCAGTGCTAGAGATTCGAGGGCTGGGGCCAACGTCCTGACTTTC
TRBV20-1	TRBJ2-7	.	TRBD1	CSAWDRSYEQYF	TGCAGTGCGTGGGACAGGTCCTACGAGCAGTACTTC
TRBV7-8	TRBJ1-2	.	TRBD1	CASSRAGGQESTF	TGTGCCAGCAGCCGGGCTGGCGGACAGGAGAGCACCTTC
TRBV12-3/TRBV12-4	TRBJ1-2	.	.	CASSLEINFDGYTF	TGTGCCAGCAGTTTAGAAATTAACTTCGATGGCTACACCTTC
TRBV10-2	TRBJ2-1	few	.	CASSDWRGPLYNEQFF	TGCGCCAGCAGTGACTGGCGGGGCCCTCTCTACAATGAGCAGTTCTTC
TRBV5-1	TRBJ2-1	.	.	CASSLVSGTGGGSYNEQFF	TGCGCCAGCAGCTTGGTAAGCGGGACAGGAGGGGGTTCCTACAATGAGCAGTTCTTC
TRBV9	TRBJ1-1	.	.	CASSPGERHTEAFF	TGTGCCAGCAGCCCCGGGGAACGTCACACTGAAGCTTTCTTT
TRBV29-1	TRBJ2-1	.	TRBD2	CSVATSGENEQFF	TGCAGCGTTGCAACTAGCGGAGAGAATGAGCAGTTCTTC
TRBV11-2	TRBJ2-7	once	.	CASSLDRGNSYEQYF	TGTGCCAGCAGCTTAGATAGGGGCAACTCCTACGAGCAGTACTTC
TRBV14	TRBJ2-7	.	TRBD1	CASSWGQQPYEQYF	TGTGCCAGCAGCTGGGGACAGCAACCCTACGAGCAGTACTTC
TRBV15	TRBJ2-1	few	TRBD2	CATSRDGSGGYNEQFF	TGTGCCACCAGCAGAGATGGGAGCGGGGGCTACAATGAGCAGTTCTTC
TRBV27	TRBJ1-2	.	TRBD1	CASSLWFGQGGSDGYTF	TGTGCCAGCAGTTTATGGTTTGGGCAGGGGGGGAGCGATGGCTACACCTTC
TRBV7-2	TRBJ1-2	once	.	CASSLVAGPGRYGYTF	TGTGCCAGCAGCTTAGTGGCAGGGCCGGGTCGCTATGGCTACACCTTC
TRBV7-2	TRBJ2-7	.	.	CASNLLVGDYEQYF	TGTGCCAGCAACTTACTAGTAGGGGACTACGAGCAGTACTTC
TRBV20-1	TRBJ1-2	.	.	CSARDFISGYTF	TGCAGTGCTAGAGATTTTATCTCCGGCTACACCTTC
TRBV29-1	TRBJ1-2	.	TRBD1	CSVEGQGPGYTF	TGCAGCGTTGAGGGACAGGGGCCCGGCTACACCTTC
TRBV6-4	TRBJ2-7	.	.	CASILTQGLSYYEQYF	TGTGCCAGCATCCTAACACAGGGTCTCTCCTACTACGAGCAGTACTTC
TRBV29-1	TRBJ2-7	few	TRBD1	CSVRDRDYEQYF	TGCAGCGTGAGGGACAGGGACTACGAGCAGTACTTC
TRBV20-1	TRBJ1-5	.	.	CSANDGYSNQPQHF	TGCAGTGCCAACGATGGGTATAGCAATCAGCCCCAGCATTTT
TRBV12-3/TRBV12-4	TRBJ1-5	few	.	CASSLGDLNQPQHF	TGTGCCAGCAGTTTAGGGGACCTTAATCAGCCCCAGCATTTT
TRBV4-2	TRBJ2-2	many	.	CASSQGVVDSDTGELFF	TGTGCCAGCAGCCAAGGGGTAGTGGATTCGGACACCGGGGAGCTGTTTTTT
TRBV6-1	TRBJ2-1	.	TRBD2	CASSEQGGASNPSYNEQFF	TGTGCCAGCAGTGAACAGGGAGGGGCCTCGAATCCCTCCTACAATGAGCAGTTCTTC
TRBV20-1	TRBJ2-3	few	TRBD2	CSARAGGPRDTQYF	TGCAGTGCTAGAGCGGGGGGGCCGAGAGATACGCAGTATTTT
TRBV12-3/TRBV12-4	TRBJ2-5	few	TRBD1	CASSRTGPGTQYF	TGTGCCAGCAGCCGGACAGGCCCGGGGACCCAGTACTTC
TRBV15	TRBJ1-5	.	TRBD1	CATGQGAFQPQHF	TGTGCCACTGGACAGGGGGCTTTTCAGCCCCAGCATTTT
TRBV9	TRBJ2-3	.	TRBD2	CASSGAGGQGDTQYF	TGTGCCAGCAGCGGAGCGGGGGGGCAGGGAGATACGCAGTATTTT
TRBV5-5	TRBJ2-7	.	TRBD1	CASSLDLGTGAYEQYF	TGTGCCAGCAGCTTGGATCTTGGGACAGGGGCCTACGAGCAGTACTTC
TRBV11-1	TRBJ2-3	.	.	CASSLAGQRQYF	TGTGCCAGCAGCTTAGCGGGCCAGCGGCAGTATTTT
TRBV4-3	TRBJ2-7	.	TRBD1	CASSQERGRNEQYF	TGCGCCAGCAGCCAAGAAAGGGGGCGGAATGAGCAGTACTTC
TRBV6-1	TRBJ1-1	once	.	CASSAGRGGRSEAFF	TGTGCCAGCAGTGCCGGAAGGGGAGGTCGTTCTGAAGCTTTCTTT
TRBV20-1	TRBJ2-3	.	TRBD2	CSAREASGGADTQYF	TGCAGTGCTAGAGAAGCTAGCGGGGGGGCGGATACGCAGTATTTT
TRBV7-2	TRBJ2-7	few	TRBD2	CASSLDGGGYSYEQYF	TGTGCCAGCAGCTTAGACGGCGGGGGATACTCTTACGAGCAGTACTTC
TRBV4-3	TRBJ1-1	.	.	CASSQVGAAEAFF	TGCGCCAGCAGCCAAGTGGGGGCAGCTGAAGCTTTCTTT
TRBV27	TRBJ1-1	.	.	CASSGIRTVNTEAFF	TGTGCCAGCAGTGGAATCCGGACAGTTAACACTGAAGCTTTCTTT
TRBV27	TRBJ2-2	.	TRBD2	CASRLAGGPRTGELFF	TGTGCCAGCAGACTAGCGGGGGGCCCAAGGACCGGGGAGCTGTTTTTT
TRBV4-1	TRBJ1-1	once	.	CASSQGQGANTEAFF	TGCGCCAGCAGCCAAGGCCAGGGTGCGAACACTGAAGCTTTCTTT
TRBV27	TRBJ2-6	.	.	CASSLFIGAGYGANVLTF	TGTGCCAGCAGTTTATTCATTGGGGCAGGCTACGGGGCCAACGTCCTGACTTTC
TRBV20-1	TRBJ1-2	.	TRBD1	CSAPDRDQSGYTF	TGCAGTGCCCCGGACAGGGACCAGTCCGGCTACACCTTC
TRBV4-2	TRBJ1-2	.	.	CASSRADGSGDHYGYTF	TGTGCCAGCAGCCGGGCCGACGGCTCAGGGGATCACTATGGCTACACCTTC
TRBV29-1	TRBJ1-2	.	TRBD1	CSVRGGTDKNYGYTF	TGCAGCGTGAGGGGAGGGACAGATAAGAACTATGGCTACACCTTC
TRBV7-2	TRBJ1-1	.	.	CASSAARLNTEAFF	TGTGCCAGCAGCGCCGCCCGATTGAACACTGAAGCTTTCTTT
TRBV7-7	TRBJ2-5	.	.	CASSLSPEGETQYF	TGTGCTAGCAGCTTAAGCCCCGAGGGAGAGACCCAGTACTTC
TRBV12-3/TRBV12-4	TRBJ1-4	.	.	CASSLRPEKLFF	TGTGCCAGCAGTTTACGACCTGAAAAACTGTTTTTT
TRBV6-5	TRBJ1-2	.	.	CASSLNPQEPILNYGYTF	TGTGCCAGCAGTTTAAACCCCCAGGAGCCCATCCTTAACTATGGCTACACCTTC
TRBV20-1	TRBJ2-7	once	TRBD2	CSARDIGTSGTYEQYF	TGCAGTGCTAGAGATATCGGGACTAGCGGTACCTACGAGCAGTACTTC
TRBV5-6	TRBJ2-4	few	TRBD1	CASSFGPNQGQKNIQYF	TGTGCCAGCAGCTTCGGGCCCAATCAGGGACAGAAAAACATTCAGTACTTC
TRBV7-2	TRBJ2-3	.	TRBD2	CASSPFGTSGRTDTQYF	TGTGCCAGCAGCCCGTTCGGGACTAGCGGCCGCACAGATACGCAGTATTTT
TRBV7-2	TRBJ1-2	.	.	CASSARTYGYTF	TGTGCCAGCAGTGCCAGAACCTATGGCTACACCTTC
TRBV28	TRBJ2-7	.	.	CASSVLGTYEQYF	TGTGCCAGCAGTGTATTGGGAACCTACGAGCAGTACTTC
TRBV5-6	TRBJ2-7	.	.	CASSLALWTSEQYF	TGTGCCAGCAGCTTGGCACTATGGACGAGTGAGCAGTACTTC
TRBV30	TRBJ2-3	.	.	CAWNRLDTQYF	TGTGCCTGGAATCGGCTAGATACGCAGTATTTT